The 2 T cell receptor beta chains below were found in one sample sequenced in a study of a mutant IDH1 vaccine in newly diagnosed glioma. These receptors lack a known antigen. Time point indicated: week 11, during vaccination. Vaccination comprised doses that each held 300 ug of mutant IDH1 20-mer peptide, plus topical imiquimod. The protocol was immunoSEQ multiplex PCR, while the TCRdb copy is restricted to in-frame clones and leaves out a portion. The sample carries approximately 61,000 clones, about 80% recorded once. This material consisted of PBMCs, taken from a glioma patient whose treatment included an IDH1 peptide vaccine. The receptors were gathered from a man aged 45-65 years with glioma.

This chain connects TRBV5-6 to TRBJ2-3; D unresolved. This CDR3 is built from 12 residues. V was clipped by 0 bases and J by 6 bases, with 5 bases between them. Germline V gene sequence: CDR1 SGHDT, CDR2 YYEEEE. The CDR3 sequence is CASSLARDTQYF. In DNA form, the CDR3 reads TGTGCCAGCAGCTTGGCCAGGGATACGCAGTATTTT. Looking up the rest from reference TRBV5-6 and TRBJ2-3 gives the full variable domain: DAGVTQSPTHLIKTRGQQVTLRCSPKSGHDTVSWYQQALGQGPQFIFQYYEEEERQRGNFPDRFSGHQFPNYSSELNVNALLLGDSALYLCASSLARDTQYFGPGTRLTVL.

The chain links TRBV11-1 to TRBJ1-4; D remains ambiguous. The V gene's germline CDR1 is SGHAT and CDR2 FQDESV (reference sequence). The CDR3 spans 14 residues. With 5 bases removed from V and 3 bases from J, the gap between germline ends came to 10 bases. CDR3 amino acids: CASSHSVSNEKLFF. The CDR3 DNA reads TGTGCCAGCAGCCACTCCGTCTCTAATGAAAAACTGTTTTTT.